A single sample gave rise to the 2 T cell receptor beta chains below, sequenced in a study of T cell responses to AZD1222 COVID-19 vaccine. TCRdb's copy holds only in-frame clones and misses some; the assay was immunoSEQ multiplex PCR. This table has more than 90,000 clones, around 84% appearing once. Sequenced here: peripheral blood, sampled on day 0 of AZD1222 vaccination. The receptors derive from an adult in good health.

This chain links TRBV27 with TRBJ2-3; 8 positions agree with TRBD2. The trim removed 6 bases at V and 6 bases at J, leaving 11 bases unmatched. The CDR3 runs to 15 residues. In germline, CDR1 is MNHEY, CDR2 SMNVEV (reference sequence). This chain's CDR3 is CASRDTGGPGDTQYF. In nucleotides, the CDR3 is TGTGCCAGCAGAGATACGGGAGGGCCAGGGGATACGCAGTATTTT.

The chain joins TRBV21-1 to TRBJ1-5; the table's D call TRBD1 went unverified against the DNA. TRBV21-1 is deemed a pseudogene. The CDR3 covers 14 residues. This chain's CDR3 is CASSLDRGDQPQHF. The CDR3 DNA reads TGTGCCAGCAGCCTAGACAGGGGTGATCAGCCCCAGCATTTT.